The source of this T cell receptor (beta chain) is a study of T cell changes during pregnancy in multiple sclerosis. Here immunoSEQ multiplex PCR was the method, and the copy in TCRdb shows in-frame clones only, minus some. The sample holds 60,000 or so clones, over 75% seen once. The CDR3 has 13 residues. With V trimmed by 3 bases and J by 6 bases, 3 bases remained unmatched. This clonotype originated in a female donor with multiple sclerosis, enrolled in a pregnancy study. Sequencing was performed on peripheral blood, taken before pregnancy. This rearrangement joins TRBV5-3 to TRBJ1-5, with 7 nucleotides matching TRBD1. TRBV5-3 is given ORF status, its function remaining uncertain. DNA of the CDR3: TGTGCCAGAAGCTCACAGGGGAGTCAGCCCCAGCATTTT. This gives the protein CARSSQGSQPQHF.